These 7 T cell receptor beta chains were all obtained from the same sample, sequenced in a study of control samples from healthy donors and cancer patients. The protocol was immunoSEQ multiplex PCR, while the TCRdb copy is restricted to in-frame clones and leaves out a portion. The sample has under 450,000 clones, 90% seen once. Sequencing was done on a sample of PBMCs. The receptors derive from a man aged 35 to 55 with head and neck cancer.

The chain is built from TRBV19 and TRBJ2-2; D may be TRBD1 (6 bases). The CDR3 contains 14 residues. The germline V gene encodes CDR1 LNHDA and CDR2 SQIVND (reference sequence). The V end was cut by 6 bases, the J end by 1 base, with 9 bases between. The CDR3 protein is CASRRQENTGELFF. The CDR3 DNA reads TGTGCCAGTAGAAGACAGGAGAACACCGGGGAGCTGTTTTTT.

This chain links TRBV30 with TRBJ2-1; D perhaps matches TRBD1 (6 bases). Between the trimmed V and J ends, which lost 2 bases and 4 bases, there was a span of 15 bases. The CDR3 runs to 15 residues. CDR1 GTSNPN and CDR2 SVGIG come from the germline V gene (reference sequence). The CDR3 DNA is TGTGCCTGGAGTTCTCGGGACACAACTTACAATGAGCAGTTCTTC. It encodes CAWSSRDTTYNEQFF.

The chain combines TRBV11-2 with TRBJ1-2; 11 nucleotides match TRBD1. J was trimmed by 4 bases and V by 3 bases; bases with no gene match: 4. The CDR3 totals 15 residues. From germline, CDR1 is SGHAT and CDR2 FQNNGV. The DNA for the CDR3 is TGTGCCAGCAGCTTTACCGGGACAGGGGGCTATGGCTACACCTTC. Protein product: CASSFTGTGGYGYTF.

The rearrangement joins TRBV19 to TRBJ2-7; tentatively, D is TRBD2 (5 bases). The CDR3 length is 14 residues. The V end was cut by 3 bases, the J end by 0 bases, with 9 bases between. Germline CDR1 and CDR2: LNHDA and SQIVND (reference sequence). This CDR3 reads CASSMDFLSYEQYF. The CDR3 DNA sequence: TGTGCCAGTAGTATGGACTTCCTCTCCTACGAGCAGTACTTC.

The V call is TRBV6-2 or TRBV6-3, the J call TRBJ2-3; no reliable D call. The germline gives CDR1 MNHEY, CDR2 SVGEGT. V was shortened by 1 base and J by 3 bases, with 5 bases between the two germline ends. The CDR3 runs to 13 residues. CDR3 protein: CASSYFETDTQYF. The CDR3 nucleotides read TGTGCCAGCAGTTACTTTGAGACAGATACGCAGTATTTT.

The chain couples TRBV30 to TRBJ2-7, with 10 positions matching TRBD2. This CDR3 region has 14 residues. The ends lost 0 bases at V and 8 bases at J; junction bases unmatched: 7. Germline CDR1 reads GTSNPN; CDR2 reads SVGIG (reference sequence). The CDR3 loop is CAWSVASGSVKQYF. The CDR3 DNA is TGTGCCTGGAGTGTAGCTAGCGGGAGTGTCAAGCAGTACTTC.

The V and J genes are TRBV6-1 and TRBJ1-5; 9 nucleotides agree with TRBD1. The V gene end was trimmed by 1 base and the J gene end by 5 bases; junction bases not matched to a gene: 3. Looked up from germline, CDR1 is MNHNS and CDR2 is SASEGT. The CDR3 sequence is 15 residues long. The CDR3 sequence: CASSEGDRAHQPQHF. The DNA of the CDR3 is TGTGCCAGCAGTGAAGGGGACAGGGCTCATCAGCCCCAGCATTTT.